Listed below are T cell receptor beta chains from one sample, sequenced in a study of blood T cell repertoires in COVID-19. The table came from immunoSEQ multiplex PCR; TCRdb's copy has only in-frame clones and leaves some out. The profile shows approximately 290,000 clones, about 90% of them singletons. Material: peripheral blood. The receptors stem from a woman in her 30s with COVID-19, enrolled during active disease. The CDR3 runs from the conserved cysteine through the conserved F or W. The order of the fields is J gene, D gene, V gene, clone size, CDR3 DNA, CDR3 protein. D genes are given only for firm matches. Some rows mark clone size as missing; the rest say once, few, many or name a class of expanded clone.

>TRBJ2-3|TRBD2|TRBV18|-
TGTGCCAGCTCACCCAGGGAAGGGCGGGGGAAAAGGACAGATACGCAGTATTTT
CASSPREGRGKRTDTQYF
>TRBJ2-7|-|TRBV13|once
TGTGCCAGCAGCTCCAGGGTCACCTACGAGCAGTACTTC
CASSSRVTYEQYF
>TRBJ1-5|-|TRBV5-6|-
TGTGCCAGCAGCCGCCTTTCGGTTAACAATCAGCCCCAGCATTTT
CASSRLSVNNQPQHF
>TRBJ2-7|-|TRBV15|-
TGTGCCACCAGCAAGACAGGAATAGTCTACGAGCAGTACTTC
CATSKTGIVYEQYF
>TRBJ2-1|TRBD2|TRBV7-8|-
TGTGCCAGCAGCTTGCGCGGGGGCTCCTACAATGAGCAGTTCTTC
CASSLRGGSYNEQFF
>TRBJ1-1|-|TRBV6-6|-
TGTGCCAGCAGTTACTCGGGCCAGATCGCAGCTTTCTTT
CASSYSGQIAAFF
>TRBJ2-7|TRBD2|TRBV20-1|few
TGCAGTGCTAGTAGTCGGGAGGGAGCCTACGAGCAGTACTTC
CSASSREGAYEQYF
>TRBJ1-1|TRBD1|TRBV5-8|-
TGTGCCAGCAGCTATAGAATAGTGGTAACAGGGGACACTGAAGCTTTCTTT
CASSYRIVVTGDTEAFF
>TRBJ2-2|-|TRBV5-1|-
TGCGCCAGCAGCCCTGGGGCCAACACCGGGGAGCTGTTTTTT
CASSPGANTGELFF
>TRBJ2-7|TRBD1|TRBV6-6|-
TGTGCCAGCAGTTGGGACAGTGGTGTGAGGGACGAGCAGTACTTC
CASSWDSGVRDEQYF
>TRBJ1-2|-|TRBV5-1|-
TGCGCCAGCAGCTTGGAAGGGGTGAACTATGGCTACACCTTC
CASSLEGVNYGYTF
>TRBJ1-5|-|TRBV28|-
TGTGCCAACGATAAGGGGTGCCATCAGCCCCAGCATTTT
CANDKGCHQPQHF
>TRBJ2-1|-|TRBV15|once
TGTGCCACCAGCAGCCGGGTTTACAATGAGCAGTTCTTC
CATSSRVYNEQFF
>TRBJ1-1|TRBD1|TRBV15|-
TGTGCCACCAGCCGAAGGACAGGGACGAACACTGAAGCTTTCTTT
CATSRRTGTNTEAFF
>TRBJ1-1|-|TRBV29-1|-
TGCAGCGTCTCGGGGGGCTTGGGTCGGGCTGAAGCTTTCTTT
CSVSGGLGRAEAFF
>TRBJ1-1|-|TRBV3-1/TRBV3-2|once
TGTGCCAGCAGCCAAGGATTCAGGAACACTGAAGCTTTCTTT
CASSQGFRNTEAFF
>TRBJ2-7|TRBD2|TRBV6-2/TRBV6-3|-
TGTGCCAGCAGCCCTACCCTGGGAAGCGGGAGCGCCTACGAGCAGTACTTC
CASSPTLGSGSAYEQYF
>TRBJ2-7|-|TRBV28|few
TGTGCCAGCAGTGGTCGCAGGGTCTACGAGCAGTACTTC
CASSGRRVYEQYF
>TRBJ2-1|-|TRBV4-1|-
TGCGCCAGCAGCCAAGCGGGACTCCCATTGCTCTCCTACAATGAGCAGTTCTTC
CASSQAGLPLLSYNEQFF
>TRBJ1-3|-|TRBV6-1|-
TGTGCCAGCAGTGATAGGGCAGGGATCGGAAACACCATATATTTT
CASSDRAGIGNTIYF
>TRBJ2-5|-|TRBV11-2|-
TGTGCCAGCAGCTTAGATCTAAGGGGGGAGACCCAGTACTTC
CASSLDLRGETQYF
>TRBJ1-3|-|TRBV9|-
TGTGCCAGCAGCGATAGAGGACAGCTCTCTGGAAACACCATATATTTT
CASSDRGQLSGNTIYF
>TRBJ2-7|TRBD2|TRBV7-9|-
TGTGCCAGCAGCTCGGACCCGCGGGGGAGGGACTTC
CASSSDPRGRDF
>TRBJ1-6|-|TRBV27|-
TGTGCCAGCAGTTTACTTGGCAGGGGTCCCGAGAGCTCCTATAATTCACCCCTCCACTTT
CASSLLGRGPESSYNSPLHF
>TRBJ1-2|-|TRBV15|-
TGTGCCACCAGCAGATCCTCCTATGGCTACACCTTC
CATSRSSYGYTF
>TRBJ2-5|-|TRBV3-1/TRBV3-2|once
TGTGCCAGCAGCCAAATCGGGACCCAGTACTTC
CASSQIGTQYF
>TRBJ1-1|TRBD1|TRBV30|-
TGTGCCTGGAGTGGGGACAGGGGACCTGAAGCTTTCTTT
CAWSGDRGPEAFF
>TRBJ2-1|-|TRBV7-8|-
TGTGCCAGCAGCTTAGGGGGGCGGAACAATGAGCAGTTCTTC
CASSLGGRNNEQFF
>TRBJ1-2|-|TRBV2|-
TGTGCCAGCAGTGAATCCGGGAGGTATGGCTACACCTTC
CASSESGRYGYTF
>TRBJ1-2|TRBD1|TRBV29-1|-
TGCAGCGTTGAAGATAAGCAGGCGGGACAGGGATTGTCGGGCTACACCTTC
CSVEDKQAGQGLSGYTF
>TRBJ2-7|TRBD1|TRBV5-1|-
TGCGCCAGCAGCCTCACAGGGGAAGCTGCCTACGAGCAGTACTTC
CASSLTGEAAYEQYF
>TRBJ1-4|-|TRBV19|-
TGTGCCAGTAGTATGGGGGACACCCAAACGAGGGAAAAACTGTTTTTT
CASSMGDTQTREKLFF
>TRBJ1-2|-|TRBV19|-
TGTGCCAGTAGTATAGAAGGCGGGCTGAACTATGGCTACACCTTC
CASSIEGGLNYGYTF
>TRBJ1-3|TRBD1|TRBV6-5|-
TGTGCCAGGACAGGGAGCTCTGGAAACACCATATATTTT
CARTGSSGNTIYF
>TRBJ1-2|-|TRBV4-1|-
TGCGCCAGCAGCCAAGGTAGTGACTATGGCTACACCTTC
CASSQGSDYGYTF
>TRBJ1-1|-|TRBV19|few
TGTGCCAGACTGGTGAAGTCCAGGGGTGTCTCAGCTTTCTTT
CARLVKSRGVSAFF
>TRBJ2-5|-|TRBV28|-
TGTGCCAGCAGTAACAGGGTGGGGGAGACCCAGTACTTC
CASSNRVGETQYF
>TRBJ2-2|-|TRBV10-2|-
TGCGCCAGCAGTGCTCAGGGGCCCGAGGTCGGGGAGCTGTTTTTT
CASSAQGPEVGELFF
>TRBJ1-6|TRBD1|TRBV25-1|-
TGTGCCAGCAGTGGAAGACAGGGCCCGATAGAACCCCTCCACTTT
CASSGRQGPIEPLHF
>TRBJ1-1|-|TRBV11-2|-
TGTGCCAGCAGCTTAGGACAGGTAAACACTGAAGCTTTCTTT
CASSLGQVNTEAFF
>TRBJ2-1|-|TRBV21-1|-
TGTGCCAGCAGCGTCAAGCCGGCTAGCGGGGGCCCCTACAATGAGCAGTTCTTC
CASSVKPASGGPYNEQFF
>TRBJ2-7|TRBD1|TRBV7-9|-
TGTGCCAGCAGCGACCGGGACAGTAACTACGAGCAGTACTTC
CASSDRDSNYEQYF
>TRBJ1-5|TRBD1|TRBV27|-
TGTGCCAGCAGCATATTGGGCATGGGGGGACAGGGGAAGAATCAGCCCCAGCATTTT
CASSILGMGGQGKNQPQHF
>TRBJ2-3|TRBD2|TRBV7-9|-
TGTGCCAGCAGCTTTTATCGCGGGGGGGACACAGATACGCAGTATTTT
CASSFYRGGDTDTQYF
>TRBJ2-2|-|TRBV19|-
TGTGCCAGTAGTATTTACTCAGGGCCCGGGGAGCTGTTTTTT
CASSIYSGPGELFF
>TRBJ1-2|-|TRBV19|-
TGTGCCAGTCGTCGGTCGGGGGGAGGTGGCTACACCTTC
CASRRSGGGGYTF
>TRBJ2-3|-|TRBV28|-
TGTGCCAGCACACCAGGGGGGATCGATATAGATACGCAGTATTTT
CASTPGGIDIDTQYF
>TRBJ2-1|TRBD1|TRBV19|-
TGTGCCAGTAGTACCGGGACAGTTAACAATGAGCAGTTCTTC
CASSTGTVNNEQFF
>TRBJ1-5|TRBD1|TRBV3-1/TRBV3-2|-
TGTGCCAGCAGCTCGCGTCAGGGGGGCAATCAGCCCCAGCATTTT
CASSSRQGGNQPQHF
>TRBJ2-1|TRBD1|TRBV19|-
TGTGCCAGTAGTATCCTACAGGGGCATGAGCAGTTCTTC
CASSILQGHEQFF
>TRBJ1-5|-|TRBV4-2|-
TGTGCCAGCAGCCAAGAGCTCGGGGGGGGCCAGCCCCAGCATTTT
CASSQELGGGQPQHF
>TRBJ1-1|-|TRBV12-3/TRBV12-4|-
TGTGCCAGCAGTTCCGGGACATCCACTGAAGCTTTCTTT
CASSSGTSTEAFF
>TRBJ2-7|TRBD1|TRBV2|-
TGTGCCAGCAGTGATCGCTCATTCCGGGACAGGCCACTCTACGAGCAGTACTTC
CASSDRSFRDRPLYEQYF
>TRBJ1-2|-|TRBV15|-
TGTGCCACCAGCAGAGCTTTAGGGGGGGCAGGAACTACTAACTATGGCTACACCTTC
CATSRALGGAGTTNYGYTF
>TRBJ2-3|TRBD1|TRBV6-2/TRBV6-3|-
TGTGCCAGCAGTTACCCGACGGGGACAGGGATCGCAGATACGCAGTATTTT
CASSYPTGTGIADTQYF
>TRBJ2-3|-|TRBV28|-
TGTGCCAGCAACCAAGCTCTAGGGGGCACAGATACGCAGTATTTT
CASNQALGGTDTQYF
>TRBJ1-5|TRBD1|TRBV4-1|-
TGCGCCAGCAGCCCCGGGACAGATGATCAGCCCCAGCATTTT
CASSPGTDDQPQHF
>TRBJ2-3|TRBD2|TRBV18|-
TGTGCCAGCTCACGACGACTAGCGGGGGGGTCAGATACGCAGTATTTT
CASSRRLAGGSDTQYF
>TRBJ2-5|TRBD1|TRBV29-1|-
TGCAGCGTTGAAGTTCCGGACAGGGGATCTTTTGAGACCCAGTACTTC
CSVEVPDRGSFETQYF
>TRBJ2-3|-|TRBV5-1|-
TGCGCCAGCAGCCCCGCACAGGGACGGAATACGCAGTATTTT
CASSPAQGRNTQYF